The present T cell receptor (beta chain) was sequenced within a study of CD8 T cells in Susac syndrome. Reverse transcription of about 0.45 to 1 ug RNA was performed with random hexamers. TCRdb re-derived calls from the immunoSEQ multiplex PCR reads in MiXCR, one entry per CDR3 protein. The repertoire has 150,000 to 200,000 distinct CDR3 sequences, 94% of them found once; the top ten carry roughly 0.12%. V was clipped by 0 bases and J by 3 bases; unmatched bases: 4. The V gene's germline CDR1 is SGHNT and CDR2 YYREEE (reference sequence). The CDR3 is 15 amino acids. This TCR came from a human donor with Susac syndrome. The chain has TRBV5-4 and TRBJ2-7, with TRBD1 matching over 9 bases. The sequencing input was CD4+ T cells from PBMCs. For the CDR3, the DNA is TGTGCCAGCAGCTTGGGCCGGACAGGGGACTACGAGCAGTACTTC. Translating it yields CASSLGRTGDYEQYF.